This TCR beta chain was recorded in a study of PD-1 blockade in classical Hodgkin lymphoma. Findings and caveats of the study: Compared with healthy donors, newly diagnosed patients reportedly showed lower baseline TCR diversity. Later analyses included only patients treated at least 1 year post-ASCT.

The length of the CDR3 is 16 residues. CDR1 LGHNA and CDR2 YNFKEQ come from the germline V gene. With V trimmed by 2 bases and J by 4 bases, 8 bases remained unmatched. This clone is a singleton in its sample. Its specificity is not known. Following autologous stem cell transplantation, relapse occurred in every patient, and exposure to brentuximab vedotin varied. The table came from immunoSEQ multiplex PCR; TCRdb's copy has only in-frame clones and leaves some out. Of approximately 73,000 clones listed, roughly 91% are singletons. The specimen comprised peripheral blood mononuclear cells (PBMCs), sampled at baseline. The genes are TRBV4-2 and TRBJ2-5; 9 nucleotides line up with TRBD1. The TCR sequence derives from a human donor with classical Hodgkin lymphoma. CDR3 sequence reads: CASSQRYRGQGETQYF. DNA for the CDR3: TGTGCCAGCAGCCAAAGGTACCGGGGACAGGGAGAGACCCAGTACTTC.